This TCR beta chain emerged from a study of human versus mouse CDR3 diversity and MHC coevolution. Study background: Reported immunoSEQ sensitivity was one in 200,000 T cells, with reduced amplification bias.

Remarks on this clone: What it binds is unknown.

Clones were sequenced by immunoSEQ multiplex PCR, and TCRdb holds only the in-frame ones, with some missing. The table lists tens of thousands of clones, just under 95% of them singletons. Whole-study results and caveats: iCHAO1 estimated the human TCR beta repertoire at some 1.6 million clonotypes.

Germline lookup yields CDR1 SGHRS and CDR2 YFSETQ. CDR3 length: 14 amino acids. The V and J ends lost 4 bases and 2 bases respectively, with 12 bases between them. This sequence originates from a person between 25 and 70 years old in good health. V and J are TRBV5-1 and TRBJ1-1, with a weak D call TRBD1 (6 bases). Sequenced input: naive CD4+ T cells from blood. Stated subset: CD45RO-negative CD62L-positive naive CD4 T cells. The CDR3, as DNA: TGCGCCAGCAGCAGAGAACAGGGAAACACTGAAGCTTTCTTT. Its protein is CASSREQGNTEAFF.